This record covers a single T cell receptor beta chain. This clonotype was observed a handful of times. Its antigen has not been determined. It has no much larger one-base neighbor in the sample; base qualities were not kept. This record comes from a study of response to subunit inactivated influenza vaccine (dated by TCRdb to 2017 to 2018). Background on the whole study: To follow how T cells responded to a trivalent subunit inactivated influenza vaccine, the researchers relied on deep quantitative profiling of the T cell receptor repertoire.

The research as a whole found: The authors proposed that each seasonal influenza vaccination may bring in only a limited number of new T cells.

The method was RT-PCR. The reads were generated on an Illumina HiSeq 2500. Through fastp at Q25 and MiXCR, TCRdb rebuilt clones from the public reads, retaining in-frame beta chains. Identical CDR3 protein sequences are pooled into one entry, listed with their most common genes and DNA. This sample has about 190,000 distinct CDR3 sequences in its table, and under 15% of those were observed once. Of the sample, roughly 24% falls within the top ten clones. Trimming takes 4 bases off V and 5 bases off J; junction bases not matched to a gene: 14. The CDR3 contains 17 residues, cysteine and phenylalanine counted. Just the 51-base CDR3 DNA is kept, in frame starting at base 1. The germline V gene provides CDR1 SGDLS and CDR2 YYNGEE.

This chain joins TRBV9 to TRBJ2-2; TRBD1 aligns with 7 central bases. The TCR originated in a man aged 50-60 years who received an inactivated influenza vaccine. Donor details come from another sample of the same person, matched by shared clones. The specimen comprised CD8+ T cells sorted from PBMCs, sampled approximately 5 days after vaccination. The nucleotides read TGTGCCAGCAGCCCTCGGACCCGGACAGGAAGGACCGGGGAGCTGTTTTTT. Translated, this gives CASSPRTRTGRTGELFF.